This entry describes one T cell receptor (beta chain). Its antigen is still unknown. This record belongs to a study of blood T cells in healthy people across ages. A sample-barcoded 5' primer and a J-beta primer mix were used in a second PCR of roughly 7 to 11 cycles. TCRdb used MiXCR to reprocess the 5' RACE reads, holding one entry per CDR3 protein. The sample holds under 1 million distinct CDR3 sequences, around 42% seen once. Study results and limitations: Per million T cells, the diversity of TCR beta decreased roughly linearly as age advanced.

The receptor was derived from a man aged 55 to 70 in good health. The sample taken for sequencing was blood.

The CDR3 here is CASSQTTSGIDEQFF. CDR3 nucleotide sequence: TGCGCCAGCAGCCAGACGACTAGCGGGATCGATGAGCAGTTCTTC. This rearrangement joins TRBV4-3 to TRBJ2-1; 11 bases fit TRBD2. The germline V gene has CDR1 LGHNA and CDR2 YSLEER. The CDR3 consists of 15 residues. V shed 3 bases and J 8 bases; nucleotides not matched to a gene: 6.